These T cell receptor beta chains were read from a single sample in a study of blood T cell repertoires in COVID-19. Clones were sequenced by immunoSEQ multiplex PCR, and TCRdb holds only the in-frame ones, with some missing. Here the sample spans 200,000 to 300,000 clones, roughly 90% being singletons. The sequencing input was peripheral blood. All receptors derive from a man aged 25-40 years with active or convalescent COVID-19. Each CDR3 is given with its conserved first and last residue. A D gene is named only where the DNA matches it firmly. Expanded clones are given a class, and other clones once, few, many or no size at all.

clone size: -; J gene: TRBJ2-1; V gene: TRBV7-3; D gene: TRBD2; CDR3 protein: CASSQPLAGFNNEQFF; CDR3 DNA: TGTGCCAGCAGCCAACCCCTAGCGGGGTTTAACAATGAGCAGTTCTTC
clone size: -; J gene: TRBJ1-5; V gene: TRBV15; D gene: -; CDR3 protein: CATSSRFRLGNQPQHF; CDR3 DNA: TGTGCCACCAGCAGTAGGTTTCGACTCGGCAATCAGCCCCAGCATTTT
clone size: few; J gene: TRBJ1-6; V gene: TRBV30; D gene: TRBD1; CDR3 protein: CAWATGEDSPLHF; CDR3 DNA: TGTGCCTGGGCGACAGGGGAGGATTCACCCCTCCACTTT
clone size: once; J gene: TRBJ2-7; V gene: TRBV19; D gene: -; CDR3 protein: CASSIGNQGQQYF; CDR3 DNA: TGTGCCAGTAGTATAGGCAATCAGGGGCAGCAGTACTTC
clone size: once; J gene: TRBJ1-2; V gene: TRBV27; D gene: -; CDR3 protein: CASSLSPGNYGYTF; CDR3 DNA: TGTGCCAGCAGTTTATCGCCAGGGAACTATGGCTACACCTTC
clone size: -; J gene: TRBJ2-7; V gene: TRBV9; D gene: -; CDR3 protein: CASSGGLTPYEQYF; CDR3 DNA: TGTGCCAGCAGCGGGGGACTTACCCCCTACGAGCAGTACTTC
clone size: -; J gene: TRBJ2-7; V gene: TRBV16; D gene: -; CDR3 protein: CASSQSAEQYF; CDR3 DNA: TGTGCCAGCAGCCAATCGGCCGAGCAGTACTTC
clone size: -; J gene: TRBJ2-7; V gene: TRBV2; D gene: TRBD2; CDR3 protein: CASSVSGGTSYEQYF; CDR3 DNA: TGTGCCAGCAGTGTAAGCGGGGGAACTTCCTACGAGCAGTACTTC
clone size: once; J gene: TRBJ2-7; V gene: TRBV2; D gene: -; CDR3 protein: CASSGDGITREQYF; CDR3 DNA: TGTGCCAGCTCCGGCGACGGTATAACCAGGGAGCAGTACTTC
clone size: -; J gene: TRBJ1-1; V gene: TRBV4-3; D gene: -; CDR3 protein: CASSQDNRVLGTEAFF; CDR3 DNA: TGCGCCAGCAGCCAGGATAACAGGGTTTTGGGGACTGAAGCTTTCTTT
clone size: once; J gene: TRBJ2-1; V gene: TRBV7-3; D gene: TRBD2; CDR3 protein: CASSLASGTYNEQFF; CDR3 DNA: TGTGCCAGCAGCTTAGCTAGCGGGACCTACAATGAGCAGTTCTTC
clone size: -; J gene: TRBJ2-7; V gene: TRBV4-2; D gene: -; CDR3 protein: CASSQEEESLYEQYF; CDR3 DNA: TGTGCCAGCAGCCAAGAGGAGGAATCCCTGTACGAGCAGTACTTC
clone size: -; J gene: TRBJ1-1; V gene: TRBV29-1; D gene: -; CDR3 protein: CSVDSNTEAFF; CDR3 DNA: TGCAGCGTTGACTCGAACACTGAAGCTTTCTTT
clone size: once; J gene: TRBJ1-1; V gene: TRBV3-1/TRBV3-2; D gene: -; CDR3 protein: CASSQDARRDIEDTEAFF; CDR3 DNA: TGTGCCAGCAGCCAAGATGCGCGCCGGGATATAGAAGACACTGAAGCTTTCTTT
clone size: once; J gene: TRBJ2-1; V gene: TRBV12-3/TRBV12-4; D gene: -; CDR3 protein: CASSTETYNEQFF; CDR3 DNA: TGTGCCAGCAGCACAGAAACCTACAATGAGCAGTTCTTC
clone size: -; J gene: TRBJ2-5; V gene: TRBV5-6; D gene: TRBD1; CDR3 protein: CASSSVAGGWRETQYF; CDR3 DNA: TGTGCCAGCAGCTCCGTCGCAGGGGGCTGGAGGGAGACCCAGTACTTC
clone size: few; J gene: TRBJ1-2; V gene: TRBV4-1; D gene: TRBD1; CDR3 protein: CASSQDRGNYGYTF; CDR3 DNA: TGCGCCAGCAGCCAGGACAGGGGGAACTATGGCTACACCTTC
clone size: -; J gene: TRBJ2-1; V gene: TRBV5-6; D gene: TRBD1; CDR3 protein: CASTPGTAYNEQFF; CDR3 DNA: TGTGCCAGCACGCCCGGGACAGCATACAATGAGCAGTTCTTC
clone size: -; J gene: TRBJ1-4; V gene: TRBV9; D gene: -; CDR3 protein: CASSAQIGGPNEKLFF; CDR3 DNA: TGTGCCAGCAGCGCACAGATTGGGGGCCCTAATGAAAAACTGTTTTTT
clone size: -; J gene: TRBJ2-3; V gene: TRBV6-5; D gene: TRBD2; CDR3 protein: CASTPGLAGTDTQYF; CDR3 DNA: TGTGCCAGCACCCCGGGACTAGCGGGGACAGATACGCAGTATTTT
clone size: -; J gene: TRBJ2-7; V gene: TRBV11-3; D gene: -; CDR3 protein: CASSLTENSYEQYF; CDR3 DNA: TGTGCCAGCAGCTTAACAGAGAACTCCTACGAGCAGTACTTC
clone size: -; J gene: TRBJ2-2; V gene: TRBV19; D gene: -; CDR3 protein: CASSSRSNTGELFF; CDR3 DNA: TGTGCCAGTAGTTCGAGGTCGAACACCGGGGAGCTGTTTTTT
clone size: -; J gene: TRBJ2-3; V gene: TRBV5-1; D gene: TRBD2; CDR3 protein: CASKTSGARDTQYF; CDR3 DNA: TGCGCCAGCAAGACTAGCGGGGCCAGAGATACGCAGTATTTT
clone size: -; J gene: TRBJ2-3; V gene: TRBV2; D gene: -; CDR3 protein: CASSDSRTSTDTQYF; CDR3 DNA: TGTGCCAGCAGTGACTCGCGGACTAGCACAGATACGCAGTATTTT
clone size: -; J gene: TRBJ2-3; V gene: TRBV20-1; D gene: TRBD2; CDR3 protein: CSASRSGGAGGPYDTQYF; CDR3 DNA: TGCAGTGCTAGTCGGTCAGGTGGGGCGGGGGGACCCTATGATACGCAGTATTTT
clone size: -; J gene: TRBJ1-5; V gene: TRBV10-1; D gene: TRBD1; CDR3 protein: CARDWTGFDPNQPQHF; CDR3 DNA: TGCGCCAGGGATTGGACAGGGTTTGACCCCAATCAGCCCCAGCATTTT
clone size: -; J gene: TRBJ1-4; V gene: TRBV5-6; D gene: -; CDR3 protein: CASSLLAGANEKLFF; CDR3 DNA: TGTGCCAGCAGCTTGCTGGCAGGTGCTAATGAAAAACTGTTTTTT
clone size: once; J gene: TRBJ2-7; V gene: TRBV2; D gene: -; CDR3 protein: CASGREYEQYF; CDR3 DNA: TGTGCCAGCGGGAGAGAGTACGAGCAGTACTTC
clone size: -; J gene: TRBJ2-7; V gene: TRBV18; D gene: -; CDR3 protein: CASSPRGGSYEQYF; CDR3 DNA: TGTGCCAGCTCACCAAGGGGGGGCTCCTACGAGCAGTACTTC
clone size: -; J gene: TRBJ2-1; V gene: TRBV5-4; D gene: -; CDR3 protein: CASRRDLHSYNEQFF; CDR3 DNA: TGTGCCAGCAGGCGGGACTTACACTCCTACAATGAGCAGTTCTTC
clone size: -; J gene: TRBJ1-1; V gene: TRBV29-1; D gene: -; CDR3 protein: CSVLVGPEAFF; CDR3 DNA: TGCAGCGTTTTGGTTGGCCCTGAAGCTTTCTTT
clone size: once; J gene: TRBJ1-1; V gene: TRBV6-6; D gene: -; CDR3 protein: CASSQGRMNTEAFF; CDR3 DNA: TGTGCCAGCAGCCAGGGCAGAATGAACACTGAAGCTTTCTTT
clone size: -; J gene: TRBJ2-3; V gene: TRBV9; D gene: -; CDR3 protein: CASSGPSDTQYF; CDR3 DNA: TGTGCCAGCAGCGGGCCGTCAGATACGCAGTATTTT
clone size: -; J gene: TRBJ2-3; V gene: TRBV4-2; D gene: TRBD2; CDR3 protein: CASSQEGRGLSTDTQYF; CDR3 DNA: TGTGCCAGCAGCCAAGAAGGGAGGGGCCTAAGCACAGATACGCAGTATTTT
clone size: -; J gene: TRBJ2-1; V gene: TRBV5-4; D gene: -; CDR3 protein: CASSWGDEQFF; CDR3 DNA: TGTGCCAGCAGCTGGGGAGATGAGCAGTTCTTC
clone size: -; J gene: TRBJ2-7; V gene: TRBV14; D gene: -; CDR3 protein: CASSQETGNSYEQYF; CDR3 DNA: TGTGCCAGCAGCCAAGAAACGGGGAATTCCTACGAGCAGTACTTC
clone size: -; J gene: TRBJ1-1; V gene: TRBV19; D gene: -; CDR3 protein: CASSISREGSAFF; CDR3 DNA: TGTGCCAGTAGTATCTCCAGGGAGGGTTCAGCTTTCTTT
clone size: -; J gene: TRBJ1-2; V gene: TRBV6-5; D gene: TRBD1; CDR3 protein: CASRTSGQGIYGYTF; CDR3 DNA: TGTGCCAGCAGGACGTCGGGACAGGGGATCTATGGCTACACCTTC
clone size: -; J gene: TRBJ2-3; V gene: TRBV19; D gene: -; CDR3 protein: CASSPPGITDTQYF; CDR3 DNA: TGTGCCAGTAGTCCCCCGGGGATCACAGATACGCAGTATTTT
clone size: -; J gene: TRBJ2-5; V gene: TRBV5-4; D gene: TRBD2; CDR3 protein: CASSPGSGGASETQYF; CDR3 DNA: TGTGCCAGCAGCCCGGGTAGCGGGGGGGCATCAGAGACCCAGTACTTC